Each of the 3 T cell receptor beta chains below was sequenced from the same sample in a study of T cell responses to AZD1222 COVID-19 vaccine. Profiled with immunoSEQ multiplex PCR; TCRdb holds only in-frame clones, not every one. The sample lists about 140,000 clones; 70% to 90% were seen once. The source material was peripheral blood, sampled on day 0 of AZD1222 vaccination. The receptor set was obtained from an adult in good health.

The chain is built from TRBV5-1 and TRBJ2-7; no clear D. Trimming took 0 bases from V and 3 from J, leaving 7 bases between them. This CDR3 has 13 residues. From germline, CDR1 is SGHRS and CDR2 YFSETQ. The CDR3 sequence is CASSLAWSYEQYF. The CDR3 DNA sequence: TGCGCCAGCAGCTTGGCCTGGAGCTACGAGCAGTACTTC.

The chain is built from TRBV19 and TRBJ1-1; 11 positions match TRBD1. V was clipped by 9 bases and J by 4 bases; unmatched bases: 10. Germline-derived CDR1 and CDR2 are LNHDA and SQIVND (reference sequence). This CDR3 has 15 amino acids. The CDR3 region is CASIIGQGAVTEAFF. CDR3 bases: TGTGCCAGCATAATTGGACAGGGGGCTGTCACTGAAGCTTTCTTT.

J is TRBJ1-2 and V is TRBV7-9, with D possibly TRBD1 on 6 matching bases. CDR3 length equals 14 residues. Germline V CDR1 and CDR2: SEHNR, FQNEAQ (reference sequence). The V gene lost 2 bases and the J gene lost 4 bases, with 11 bases spanning the gap. This CDR3 is CASSLSRGPYGYTF. The CDR3 DNA follows: TGTGCCAGCAGCTTATCCAGGGGCCCCTATGGCTACACCTTC.